These T cell receptor beta chains were read from a single sample in a study of cytomegalovirus exposure and HLA in healthy donors. Sequenced by immunoSEQ multiplex PCR; TCRdb stores in-frame clones only, minus some. Of over 200,000 clones in the sample, around 90% were seen once. What was sequenced was PBMCs. The receptors here all came from a woman aged 18 to 35 in good health and CMV-seronegative. Both conserved end residues are part of each CDR3. The order of the fields is V gene, clone size, J gene, D gene, CDR3 protein, CDR3 DNA. A D gene is named only where the DNA matches it firmly. The listing skips clone size in some rows; elsewhere it reads once, few, many or a size class.

TRBV7-9	.	TRBJ1-4	TRBD1	CASSSQGPATNEKLFF	TGTGCCAGCAGCTCACAGGGGCCCGCAACTAATGAAAAACTGTTTTTT
TRBV2	.	TRBJ2-5	TRBD2	CASSEGGGVSQETQYF	TGTGCCAGCAGTGAAGGGGGGGGAGTAAGCCAAGAGACCCAGTACTTC
TRBV25-1	.	TRBJ2-1	.	CASSEYDAGDHEQFF	TGTGCCAGCAGTGAATACGACGCGGGTGATCATGAGCAGTTCTTC
TRBV6-5	.	TRBJ2-5	TRBD2	CASSYAGTSGQETQYF	TGTGCCAGCAGTTACGCAGGGACTAGCGGCCAAGAGACCCAGTACTTC
TRBV2	.	TRBJ2-3	TRBD1	CASSVTGGALDTQYF	TGTGCCAGCAGCGTTACAGGGGGCGCGTTAGATACGCAGTATTTT
TRBV6-1	.	TRBJ2-7	TRBD2	CASSSLAGGDEQYF	TGTGCCAGCAGTTCTCTAGCGGGAGGGGACGAGCAGTACTTC
TRBV7-9	.	TRBJ2-1	TRBD1	CASSLSGRGLYNEQFF	TGTGCCAGCAGCTTAAGTGGCAGGGGGCTATACAATGAGCAGTTCTTC
TRBV7-9	.	TRBJ2-5	TRBD2	CASSLAGGWETQYF	TGTGCCAGCAGTCTTGCGGGAGGATGGGAGACCCAGTACTTC
TRBV6-6	.	TRBJ2-1	.	CASSYSRGSGNEQFF	TGTGCCAGCAGTTACTCCAGGGGTTCAGGAAATGAGCAGTTCTTC
TRBV6-4	.	TRBJ2-1	.	CASSDRPGPAVNEQFF	TGTGCCAGCTCCGACCGACCGGGTCCGGCCGTAAATGAGCAGTTCTTC
TRBV2	.	TRBJ2-7	.	CASTPGQPYEQYF	TGTGCCAGCACCCCGGGACAACCCTACGAGCAGTACTTC
TRBV27	.	TRBJ1-1	TRBD1	CASSSHRGAEAFF	TGTGCCAGCAGTTCGCACAGGGGTGCTGAAGCTTTCTTT
TRBV6-1	.	TRBJ2-3	TRBD1	CASSALTGGATDTQYF	TGTGCCAGCAGTGCCCTCACAGGGGGCGCGACAGATACGCAGTATTTT
TRBV28	.	TRBJ1-5	TRBD1	CASSGRTGGFSNQPQHF	TGTGCCAGCAGTGGAAGGACAGGGGGCTTTAGCAATCAGCCCCAGCATTTT
TRBV28	.	TRBJ1-4	.	CASSHRREKLFF	TGTGCCAGCAGCCACAGACGGGAAAAACTGTTTTTT
TRBV2	.	TRBJ1-2	.	CASVESGGYTF	TGTGCCAGCGTGGAGTCGGGAGGCTACACCTTC
TRBV7-2	.	TRBJ1-2	.	CASSPRSYGYTF	TGTGCCAGCAGTCCGCGGAGCTATGGCTACACCTTC
TRBV9	once	TRBJ2-7	TRBD2	CASRRRWRSGVDYEQYF	TGTGCCAGCCGTCGGAGGTGGAGAAGCGGGGTTGATTACGAGCAGTACTTC
TRBV7-9	.	TRBJ2-7	TRBD1	CASSMPGQGIFEQYF	TGTGCCAGCAGCATGCCGGGACAGGGGATCTTCGAGCAGTACTTC
TRBV2	.	TRBJ2-1	TRBD2	CASRTSGISWDEQFF	TGTGCCAGCAGGACTAGCGGGATCTCTTGGGATGAGCAGTTCTTC
TRBV5-1	.	TRBJ2-1	TRBD2	CASSLARVAGRVNEQFF	TGCGCCAGCAGCTTGGCCCGTGTAGCGGGTAGGGTCAATGAGCAGTTCTTC
TRBV28	.	TRBJ2-7	TRBD2	CASSRNLAGAYEQYF	TGTGCCAGCAGTCGAAACCTAGCGGGAGCCTACGAGCAGTACTTC
TRBV9	.	TRBJ2-3	TRBD2	CASTPRGEGGTDTQYF	TGTGCCAGCACCCCTCGGGGGGAGGGTGGCACAGATACGCAGTATTTT
TRBV28	.	TRBJ1-4	TRBD1	CASSSAEQGIREKLFF	TGTGCCAGCAGTTCCGCCGAACAGGGGATACGTGAAAAACTGTTTTTT
TRBV7-9	.	TRBJ1-3	TRBD1	CASSLSPPGQVVYF	TGTGCCAGCAGCCTATCCCCCCCCGGACAGGTTGTGTATTTT
TRBV5-6	.	TRBJ2-1	TRBD2	CASSFFKGLAGVVNEQFF	TGTGCCAGCAGCTTCTTTAAAGGACTAGCGGGAGTAGTAAATGAGCAGTTCTTC
TRBV14	.	TRBJ2-5	TRBD2	CASSRGLAPTQETQYF	TGTGCCAGCAGTCGGGGACTAGCGCCCACTCAAGAGACCCAGTACTTC
TRBV9	.	TRBJ2-3	.	CASSVVAAPLSTDTQYF	TGTGCCAGCAGCGTAGTGGCGGCTCCTTTAAGCACAGATACGCAGTATTTT